Below, 22 T cell receptor beta chains from the same sample are listed, as sequenced in a study of T cells in Graves' hyperthyroidism and ophthalmopathy (dated by TCRdb to the late 2010s). The library was obtained by multiplex PCR. The instrument was an Illumina HiSeq 2000. The TCR beta CDR3 regions were amplified from RNA transcripts. The first round of RT-PCR for the TCR CDR3 was performed with the HTBI primer set and the Qiagen OneStep RT-PCR kit. Through fastp at Q25 and MiXCR, TCRdb rebuilt clones from the public reads, retaining in-frame beta chains. Rows are unified per CDR3 protein, each entry keeping the most common DNA and genes. Across this sample there are roughly 420,000 distinct CDR3 sequences, with around 13% seen only once. The ten top clones hold 4% to 6.5% of the sample. Sequences were obtained from blood. These receptors all stem from a woman aged 18-35 years with Graves' hyperthyroidism.

This clonotype has ten or more counts. The chain combines TRBV28 with TRBJ2-3; D is unclear. The CDR3 extends over 11 amino acids. From germline, CDR1 is MDHEN and CDR2 SYDVKM. The V end lost 6 bases, the J end lost 3 bases, and 4 bases lay between the germline ends. This chain's CDR3 is CASRMTDTQYF. Written as DNA, the CDR3 is TGTGCCAGCAGGATGACAGATACGCAGTATTTT.

This clonotype came up many times. V is TRBV12-5 and J is TRBJ1-1, with TRBD1 as a possible D gene (5 bases). V was cut by 6 bases and J by 6 bases, with 17 bases left in between. The germline gives CDR1 LGHNT, CDR2 FRNRAP. CDR3 length equals 14 residues. The DNA for the CDR3 is TGTGCTAGTGGCCCCGATCGAGGAGGGGCTGAAGCTTTCTTT. Translating gives CASGPDRGGAEAFF.

The genes are TRBV5-1 and TRBJ2-7; possibly TRBD2 for D (5 bases). The CDR3 sequence is 16 residues long. V was trimmed by 0 bases and J by 6 bases, leaving 19 bases between them. The germline CDR1 and CDR2 sequences are SGHRS and YFSETQ. In nucleotides, the CDR3 is TGCGCCAGCAGCTTGGCCGCCGGGGTGGTCCGGGTCGAGCAGTACTTC. Protein product: CASSLAAGVVRVEQYF. The full variable domain, rest sourced from reference TRBV5-1 and TRBJ2-7, is KAGVTQTPRYLIKTRGQQVTLSCSPISGHRSVSWYQQTPGQGLQFLFEYFSETQRNKGNFPGRFSGRQFSNSRSEMNVSTLELGDSALYLCASSLAAGVVRVEQYFGPGTRLTVT.

Only a few counts were recorded for this clonotype. The chain joins TRBV19 to TRBJ2-1, with 7 bases aligning to TRBD1. V lost 5 bases and J lost 8; bases outside the gene matches: 3. Germline V gene data show CDR1 as LNHDA and CDR2 as SQIVND (reference sequence). The CDR3 totals 12 residues. DNA for the CDR3: TGTGCCAGTAGTGAACAGGGGTATGAGCAGTTCTTC. Translated, it gives CASSEQGYEQFF.

This clonotype was counted a few times. V is TRBV20-1 and J is TRBJ1-1; D is undetermined. Germline CDR1 reads DFQATT; CDR2 reads SNEGSKA (reference sequence). V was cut by 1 base and J by 1 base, with 4 bases left in between. The CDR3 runs 12 residues. The CDR3 spells CSARVGNTEAFF. For the CDR3, the DNA is TGCAGTGCTAGAGTTGGGAACACTGAAGCTTTCTTT.

This clonotype came up many times. J is TRBJ2-7 and V is TRBV11-2; 10 nucleotides line up with TRBD1. The V gene end was trimmed by 1 base and the J gene end by 2 bases; junction bases not matched to a gene: 11. The CDR3 contains 18 residues. The germline V gene encodes CDR1 SGHAT and CDR2 FQNNGV. The chain's CDR3 is CASSLVLGLGQGAYEQYF. As DNA, the CDR3 is TGTGCCAGCAGCTTAGTACTCGGACTAGGACAGGGGGCCTACGAGCAGTACTTC.

This clonotype was recorded many times. This chain uses TRBV6-2 or TRBV6-3 with TRBJ1-2; D gene ambiguous. V was cut by 7 bases and J by 1 base, with 10 bases left in between. The CDR3 contains 13 residues. Germline V gives CDR1 MNHEY, CDR2 SVGEGT. CDR3 in amino acids: CASTATDNYGYTF. The CDR3 DNA reads TGTGCCAGCACGGCGACGGATAACTATGGCTACACCTTC.

At least ten counts were recorded for this clonotype. The V and J genes are TRBV10-2 and TRBJ2-7; the D is unclear. V gave up 7 bases and J gave up 0 bases, with 4 bases separating them. This CDR3 contains 11 residues. Germline CDR1 and CDR2: WSHSY and SAAADI. The CDR3 sequence is CASTSSYEQYF. CDR3 DNA sequence: TGCGCCAGCACAAGCTCCTACGAGCAGTACTTC.

The table lists this clonotype with many counts. The J gene is TRBJ1-4, the V gene TRBV6-2 or TRBV6-3; 7 bases match TRBD1. The germline CDR1 and CDR2 sequences are MNHEY and SVGEGT. Trimming removed 7 bases from V and 1 base from J; junction bases left unmatched: 9. This CDR3 spans 16 amino acids. The CDR3 spells CASTRQWDRTNEKLFF. The CDR3 DNA is TGTGCCAGCACCCGACAATGGGACAGAACTAATGAAAAACTGTTTTTT.

This clonotype was counted ten times or more. The rearrangement joins TRBV6-1 to TRBJ2-1; no reliable D call. This CDR3 spans 14 amino acids. Germline CDR1 MNHNS, CDR2 SASEGT. Trimming cost V 3 bases and J 4 bases, with 10 bases left between them. CDR3 loop: CASSDPNPYNEQFF. In nucleotides, the CDR3 is TGTGCCAGCAGTGACCCTAACCCTTACAATGAGCAGTTCTTC.

This clonotype showed up many times. This chain links TRBV6-1 with TRBJ1-1; weak D call: TRBD1 (5 bases). Looked up from germline, CDR1 is MNHNS and CDR2 is SASEGT. V lost 1 base to trimming and J lost 6 bases, with 15 bases between them. The CDR3 is made up of 15 amino acids. DNA of the CDR3: TGTGCCAGCAGTGAAGGTTTCGGGGGGGTGTCTGAAGCTTTCTTT. Its protein is CASSEGFGGVSEAFF.

This clonotype was found a few times. V is TRBV10-3 and J is TRBJ2-3; D ambiguous. The V and J ends lost 8 bases and 4 bases respectively, with 16 bases between them. Looked up from germline, CDR1 is ENHRY and CDR2 is SYGVKD. The CDR3 spans 14 residues. In DNA form, the CDR3 reads TGTGCCATCTCTGCCTCAGATGGTGCAGATACGCAGTATTTT. Translating it yields CAISASDGADTQYF.

The rearrangement joins TRBV5-1 to TRBJ1-1; no firm D call. Germline values: CDR1 SGHRS, CDR2 YFSETQ. Trimming removed 0 bases from V and 1 base from J, with 10 bases in between. CDR3 length: 15 amino acids. The CDR3 loop is CASSLDGFANTEAFF. The CDR3 bases are TGCGCCAGCAGCTTGGACGGGTTTGCGAACACTGAAGCTTTCTTT.

This clonotype was detected a few times. The rearrangement uses TRBV12-3 or TRBV12-4 and TRBJ1-2, with D unclear. The CDR3 length is 14 residues. V was pared by 10 bases and J by 5 bases, with 20 bases between. The CDR3 here is CATSDLQGHYGYTF. Written as DNA, the CDR3 is TGTGCCACCTCGGACCTTCAAGGCCATTATGGCTACACCTTC.

This clonotype was found many times. The chain joins TRBV15 to TRBJ2-1; 14 bases agree with TRBD2. Germline values: CDR1 LNHNV, CDR2 YYDKDF (reference sequence). This CDR3 has 14 residues. Trimming removed 9 bases from V and 7 bases from J; junction bases left unmatched: 5. CDR3 bases: TGTGCCACGTCGGGACTAGCGGGAGAGAATGAGCAGTTCTTC. This translates into CATSGLAGENEQFF.

The chain is built from TRBV7-8 and TRBJ1-1; 9 positions agree with TRBD1. V was pared by 5 bases and J by 11 bases, with 12 bases of the junction left unmatched. CDR1 and CDR2 from the germline V gene are SGHVS and FQNEAQ. The CDR3 has 14 residues. Here the CDR3 DNA reads TGTGCCAGCAGCATACTAGGACAGGGGACTTTTGCTTTCTTT. As protein: CASSILGQGTFAFF.

This clonotype was counted ten times or more. The chain joins TRBV28 to TRBJ1-5; tentatively, D is TRBD1 (5 bases). The ends were cut back, 1 base at V and 2 bases at J, with 12 bases in the middle. Germline loops: CDR1 MDHEN, CDR2 SYDVKM. The CDR3 has 16 residues. The CDR3 sequence is CASSLSGRGGNQPQHF. CDR3 DNA: TGTGCCAGCAGTTTATCGGGACGGGGGGGCAATCAGCCCCAGCATTTT.

J is TRBJ2-2 and V is TRBV7-9; D is unresolved. The V end was cut by 1 base, the J end by 6 bases, with 18 bases between. The CDR3 totals 17 residues. Germline loops: CDR1 SEHNR, CDR2 FQNEAQ (reference sequence). The CDR3 DNA reads TGTGCCAGCAGCTTAGTCCTCGGTCTCCTGTTGCCCGGGGAGCTGTTTTTT. Encoded protein: CASSLVLGLLLPGELFF.

This clonotype was detected many times. The chain employs TRBV27 and TRBJ2-3; 7 bases agree with TRBD2. The CDR3 is 16 amino acids. Germline loops: CDR1 MNHEY, CDR2 SMNVEV (reference sequence). V lost 4 bases and J lost 4; bases outside the gene matches: 11. CDR3 in DNA: TGTGCCAGCAGTTCCCCACGGGGGAGGGGATCAGATACGCAGTATTTT. It codes for CASSSPRGRGSDTQYF.

This clonotype turned up a few times. The rearrangement joins TRBV6-1 to TRBJ1-5; D remains ambiguous. Trimming shortened V by 2 bases and J by 2 bases, and 7 bases separated the two germline ends. Germline lookup yields CDR1 MNHNS and CDR2 SASEGT. The CDR3 loop spans 14 amino acids. The CDR3 reads CASSESPGNQPQHF. The CDR3 nucleotides are TGTGCCAGCAGTGAAAGTCCCGGCAATCAGCCCCAGCATTTT.

This clonotype was recorded many times. The chain is built from TRBV6-1 and TRBJ1-3; a possible D gene is TRBD1 (6 bases). Trimming left V 6 bases short and J 0 bases short, with 15 bases between. The V gene's germline CDR1 is MNHNS and CDR2 SASEGT. The CDR3 loop spans 16 amino acids. The CDR3 DNA reads TGTGCCAGCAGGGAGCACAGGGAATACTCTGGAAACACCATATATTTT. Protein sequence: CASREHREYSGNTIYF.

V is TRBV19 and J is TRBJ2-5; D is possibly TRBD2 (5 bases). This CDR3 spans 13 amino acids. Germline V gene lookup returns CDR1 LNHDA and CDR2 SQIVND (reference sequence). Trimming left V 5 bases short and J 5 bases short, with 12 bases between. The CDR3 is CASSPKTRETQYF. The CDR3 DNA follows: TGTGCCAGTAGTCCAAAAACTAGGGAGACCCAGTACTTC.